The present T cell receptor beta chain was sequenced within a study of beta chain features in type 1 diabetes. TCRB transcripts that were expressed got sequenced, as all of the isolated RNA had been reverse transcribed. TCRdb's table, derived via immunoSEQ multiplex PCR, lists solely in-frame clones and lacks some. The table has 150,000 to 200,000 clones, roughly 10% seen once. Germline-derived CDR1 and CDR2 are SGDLS and YYNGEE. V lost 3 bases, J lost 1 base, and 7 bases lay in between. The CDR3 consists of 13 residues. All sorted populations exceeded 95% purity. Study-wide points: The naive, central memory and Treg TCRB repertoires showed an apparent similarity that was greater among patients than among healthy donors. Significant though moderate, a shortening of TCRB CDR3s appeared in all four CD4+ subsets of Type 1 diabetes patients.

This clone has only a few counts. Its antigen is still unknown. The receptor's source is a woman aged 25 to 39 with type 1 diabetes. The chain joins TRBV9 to TRBJ2-5; D not resolved. What was sequenced was central memory CD4+ T cells from blood. CDR3 amino acids: CASSAGVQETQYF. Written as DNA, the CDR3 is TGTGCCAGCAGCGCCGGTGTCCAAGAGACCCAGTACTTC.